A selection of T cell receptor beta chains follows, all from one sample in a study of regulatory T cells in long-lasting Graves disease. TCRdb re-analysed the multiplex PCR reads in MiXCR, keeping a single row per CDR3 protein. The data contain roughly 470,000 distinct CDR3 sequences, 20% of them seen just once; the ten biggest clones take up less than 9%. The material was peripheral blood mononuclear cells (PBMCs), obtained when the disease was refractory, from a patient treated with antithyroid drugs. These TCRs come from a female donor with Graves disease. Both conserved end residues are part of each CDR3. D genes are given only for firm matches. Size values are once, few and many counts, or a class for expanded clones, and some rows have none.

D: TRBD1
J: TRBJ1-5
V: TRBV7-2
length: 16
size: many
CDR3: CASSFDRVRAHQPQHF
DNA: TGTGCCAGCAGCTTCGACAGGGTACGAGCACATCAGCCCCAGCATTTT

D: NA
J: TRBJ2-7
V: TRBV20-1
length: 11
size: NA
CDR3: CSAQRANEQYF
DNA: TGCAGTGCTCAGAGGGCTAACGAGCAGTACTTC

D: TRBD1
J: TRBJ1-5
V: TRBV2
length: 15
size: many
CDR3: CASSGQGGANQPQHF
DNA: TGTGCCAGCAGCGGACAGGGTGGGGCCAATCAGCCCCAGCATTTT

D: NA
J: TRBJ2-2
V: TRBV6-1
length: 18
size: many
CDR3: CASSRPKFRTGDTGELFF
DNA: TGTGCCAGCAGTCGACCCAAGTTTAGGACTGGAGACACCGGGGAGCTGTTTTTT

D: TRBD1
J: TRBJ2-7
V: TRBV7-6
length: 13
size: few
CDR3: CASSSTGVNEQYF
DNA: TGTGCCAGCAGCTCGACAGGGGTGAACGAGCAGTACTTC

D: TRBD1
J: TRBJ1-3
V: TRBV27
length: 16
size: NA
CDR3: CASSLVGQGYGNTIYF
DNA: TGTGCCAGCAGTTTAGTGGGACAGGGATACGGAAACACCATATATTTT

D: TRBD1
J: TRBJ1-1
V: TRBV3-1
length: 17
size: NA
CDR3: CASSQDSWRGLNTEAFF
DNA: TGTGCCAGCAGTCAAGATAGTTGGAGGGGGCTGAACACTGAAGCTTTCTTT

D: NA
J: TRBJ1-5
V: TRBV30
length: 14
size: NA
CDR3: CAWSTAASNQPQHF
DNA: TGTGCCTGGAGTACGGCTGCTAGCAATCAGCCCCAGCATTTT

D: NA
J: TRBJ1-3
V: TRBV6-1
length: 14
size: few
CDR3: CASSPTDAGNTIYF
DNA: TGTGCCAGCAGTCCGACGGACGCCGGAAACACCATATATTTT

D: NA
J: TRBJ2-5
V: TRBV6-1
length: 12
size: many
CDR3: CASTTGPETQYF
DNA: TGTGCCAGCACCACAGGGCCGGAGACCCAGTACTTC

D: TRBD1
J: TRBJ1-1
V: TRBV4-1
length: 13
size: NA
CDR3: CASSQEHRGQAFF
DNA: TGCGCCAGCAGCCAAGAGCACAGGGGGCAGGCTTTCTTT

D: NA
J: TRBJ2-2
V: TRBV6-5
length: 13
size: NA
CDR3: CASSYRNPGELFF
DNA: TGTGCCAGCAGTTACCGGAATCCCGGGGAGCTGTTTTTT

D: TRBD1
J: TRBJ2-7
V: TRBV5-1
length: 15
size: NA
CDR3: CASSFSGTGGYEQYF
DNA: TGCGCCAGCAGCTTTTCAGGGACAGGGGGGTACGAGCAGTACTTC

D: TRBD1
J: TRBJ2-7
V: TRBV20-1
length: 13
size: many
CDR3: CSATGDRAIEQYF
DNA: TGCAGTGCTACCGGGGACAGGGCTATCGAGCAGTACTTC